The rows below give T cell receptor beta chains drawn from one sample of a study of OX40 agonist ivuxolimab in advanced cancers. Measured with immunoSEQ multiplex PCR; TCRdb has only the in-frame clones, and not every one. The repertoire holds roughly 34,000 clones, roughly 89% seen once, with approximately 0.9% in the top ten. This material consisted of CD4+ or CD8+ T cells sorted from blood, taken in a trial of the OX40 agonist ivuxolimab. All receptors come from an adult with an advanced solid tumor such as melanoma, head and neck, liver or kidney cancer. Each CDR3 is given with its conserved first and last residue. Each record gives: clone size, V gene, J gene, D gene, CDR3 protein, CDR3 DNA. D genes are given only for firm matches. A clone size is listed for some rows: how often the clone was seen (once, few, many), or a class if it is expanded.

abundance: NA
v_gene: TRBV11-1
j_gene: TRBJ2-7
d_gene: NA
CDR3aa: CASSLGARASDEQYF
CDR3nt: TGTGCCAGCAGCTTAGGTGCCAGGGCCTCCGACGAGCAGTACTTC

abundance: NA
v_gene: TRBV2
j_gene: TRBJ1-5
d_gene: NA
CDR3aa: CASTGRYSNQPQHF
CDR3nt: TGTGCCAGCACTGGGCGGTATAGCAATCAGCCCCAGCATTTT

abundance: NA
v_gene: TRBV18
j_gene: TRBJ1-1
d_gene: NA
CDR3aa: CASSQSPATDRAEAFF
CDR3nt: TGTGCCAGCTCACAAAGTCCAGCGACTGATCGCGCTGAAGCTTTCTTT

abundance: NA
v_gene: TRBV10-1
j_gene: TRBJ1-1
d_gene: TRBD1
CDR3aa: CASSAGQGRAFF
CDR3nt: TGCGCCAGCAGCGCGGGACAGGGCAGGGCTTTCTTT

abundance: NA
v_gene: TRBV9
j_gene: TRBJ2-2
d_gene: NA
CDR3aa: CASSVRQGGGGELFF
CDR3nt: TGTGCCAGCAGCGTTAGACAGGGAGGTGGCGGGGAGCTGTTTTTT

abundance: NA
v_gene: TRBV2
j_gene: TRBJ2-2
d_gene: TRBD2
CDR3aa: CASTLLGLAGTGGELFF
CDR3nt: TGTGCCAGCACCCTCCTGGGACTAGCGGGAACGGGCGGGGAGCTGTTTTTT

abundance: once
v_gene: TRBV10-3
j_gene: TRBJ2-5
d_gene: TRBD2
CDR3aa: CATLNWGASGGQETQYF
CDR3nt: TGTGCCACTTTGAATTGGGGGGCTAGCGGGGGCCAAGAGACCCAGTACTTC

abundance: NA
v_gene: TRBV30
j_gene: TRBJ2-7
d_gene: TRBD1
CDR3aa: CAWKRGQGHEQYF
CDR3nt: TGTGCCTGGAAACGGGGACAGGGTCACGAGCAGTACTTC

abundance: NA
v_gene: TRBV9
j_gene: TRBJ2-3
d_gene: NA
CDR3aa: CASSVAGVTTDTQYF
CDR3nt: TGTGCCAGCAGCGTAGCGGGGGTGACCACAGATACGCAGTATTTT

abundance: NA
v_gene: TRBV9
j_gene: TRBJ2-3
d_gene: TRBD2
CDR3aa: CASSVDGRAGDTQYF
CDR3nt: TGTGCCAGCAGCGTAGACGGGAGGGCCGGAGATACGCAGTATTTT

abundance: NA
v_gene: TRBV9
j_gene: TRBJ2-5
d_gene: NA
CDR3aa: CASSVGERRETQYF
CDR3nt: TGTGCCAGCAGCGTAGGTGAGCGTCGAGAGACCCAGTACTTC

abundance: few
v_gene: TRBV2
j_gene: TRBJ2-5
d_gene: TRBD1
CDR3aa: CASSLRDRVVGETQYF
CDR3nt: TGTGCCAGCAGCCTCCGGGACAGGGTTGTAGGAGAGACCCAGTACTTC

abundance: NA
v_gene: TRBV10-1
j_gene: TRBJ2-7
d_gene: TRBD1
CDR3aa: CASSATGVLYEQYF
CDR3nt: TGCGCCAGCAGTGCCACAGGGGTCCTCTACGAGCAGTACTTC

abundance: NA
v_gene: TRBV5-1
j_gene: TRBJ1-2
d_gene: NA
CDR3aa: CASSLGQSSTMGYTF
CDR3nt: TGCGCCAGCAGCTTGGGACAGTCTAGTACTATGGGCTACACCTTC

abundance: NA
v_gene: TRBV5-1
j_gene: TRBJ1-2
d_gene: NA
CDR3aa: CASSLDSGGSYTF
CDR3nt: TGCGCCAGCAGCTTGGATTCGGGAGGGAGCTACACCTTC

abundance: NA
v_gene: TRBV7-2
j_gene: TRBJ1-2
d_gene: NA
CDR3aa: CASSSRLIYGYTF
CDR3nt: TGTGCCAGCAGCTCCCGGTTGATCTATGGCTACACCTTC